The text below deals with one TCR beta chain. Antigen: not known. Donor samples were obtained from healthy Caucasian individuals from Russia, aged roughly 6 to 90. Primers used in a second PCR of roughly 6 to 11 cycles were a sample-barcoded 5' primer and a J-beta primer mix. All cDNA molecules were each tagged by a template-switch adaptor with 12 random nucleotides. There were at least 2.5 million CDR3-containing paired-end reads obtained from each sample. TCRdb fed the 5' RACE reads into MiXCR, producing one record per CDR3 protein. Counted here are approximately 800,000 distinct CDR3 sequences, roughly 25% occurring once; the ten biggest clones make up 3% to 4.5%. The source of the sample is a study of blood T cells in healthy people across ages. Study-wide points: In older individuals, TCR beta diversity per million T cells was lower, falling roughly linearly with age.

The sample was also reused in another study, on T cells of mothers and their children.

The sequence was collected from a boy between 5 and 17 years old in good health. Sequences were obtained from blood.

The CDR3 region has the DNA TGTGCCAGCAGTCCGATGGGGGATGCCAAAAACATTCAGTACTTC. Its protein is CASSPMGDAKNIQYF. V is TRBV12-3 or TRBV12-4 and J is TRBJ2-4; D is perhaps TRBD1 or TRBD2 (5 bases each). The CDR3 extends over 15 amino acids. V gave up 5 bases and J gave up 1 base, with 12 bases separating them.